A single sample is the source of the 26 T cell receptor beta chains below, sequenced in a study of cytomegalovirus exposure and HLA in healthy donors. The repertoire was sequenced with immunoSEQ multiplex PCR; TCRdb's copy has only in-frame clones and lacks some. The sample yields about 130,000 clones, about nine tenths seen once. The sequenced sample consisted of PBMCs. These receptors were collected from a man aged 25-40 years in good health and CMV-seronegative.

The DNA of the CDR3 is TGTGCCAGCATAGGGGGCGCGAGGGGCTACACCTTC. This encodes CASIGGARGYTF. The chain is built from TRBV6-1 and TRBJ1-2; 7 nucleotides agree with TRBD1. The CDR3 contains 12 residues. V was clipped by 7 bases and J by 8 bases; unmatched bases: 7. Germline CDR1 MNHNS, CDR2 SASEGT.

The gene calls are TRBV25-1 and TRBJ1-2; 10 positions agree with TRBD1. The CDR3 is 15 residues long. Trimming cost V 1 base and J 6 bases; bases outside gene matches: 5. Germline V CDR1 and CDR2: MGHDK, SYGVNS. This CDR3 is CASSEWGQGKDGYTF. CDR3 nucleotides: TGTGCCAGCAGTGAATGGGGACAGGGGAAAGATGGCTACACCTTC.

The table lists this clone with a few counts. The V call is TRBV27, the J call TRBJ1-1; weak D call: TRBD1 (5 bases). V was clipped by 5 bases and J by 1 base, with 8 bases between them. The germline gives CDR1 MNHEY, CDR2 SMNVEV (reference sequence). The CDR3 loop spans 13 amino acids. The CDR3 DNA follows: TGTGCCAGCAGTATCAGGGAGAACACTGAAGCTTTCTTT. This sequence encodes CASSIRENTEAFF.

This clone was detected once. The V gene is TRBV5-1, the J gene TRBJ2-1, with D possibly being TRBD2 (5 bases). The CDR3 is made up of 16 amino acids. Germline V gene data show CDR1 as SGHRS and CDR2 as YFSETQ. V lost 3 bases and J 4 bases, leaving 17 bases between the germline ends. CDR3 loop: CASSSSSGFIYNEQFF. Written as DNA, the CDR3 is TGCGCCAGCAGCTCCTCTTCGGGGTTCATATACAATGAGCAGTTCTTC. Full variable domain (remainder filled in from reference TRBV5-1 and TRBJ2-1): KAGVTQTPRYLIKTRGQQVTLSCSPISGHRSVSWYQQTPGQGLQFLFEYFSETQRNKGNFPGRFSGRQFSNSRSEMNVSTLELGDSALYLCASSSSSGFIYNEQFFGPGTRLTVL.

This chain uses TRBV7-9 with TRBJ2-3, with D perhaps matching TRBD2 (6 bases). This CDR3 region has 15 residues. V was clipped by 5 bases and J by 2 bases, with 14 bases between them. The germline V gene has CDR1 SEHNR and CDR2 FQNEAQ (reference sequence). The CDR3 region has the DNA TGTGCCAGCAGCCCCTCGGGGGTTAACACAGATACGCAGTATTTT. It is translated as CASSPSGVNTDTQYF.

The gene calls are TRBV5-1 and TRBJ1-1; possible D gene TRBD1, 5 bases. The V end lost 4 bases, the J end lost 1 base, and 14 bases lay between the germline ends. CDR1 SGHRS and CDR2 YFSETQ come from the germline V gene. The CDR3 contains 15 residues. The CDR3 DNA reads as TGCGCCAGCAGCGTTACCAGGGTTCCGAACACTGAAGCTTTCTTT. The encoded protein is CASSVTRVPNTEAFF.

This chain connects TRBV4-3 to TRBJ1-2, with D possibly matching TRBD1 (5 bases). Trimming stripped 0 bases from V and 7 bases from J, with 15 bases between. Germline CDR1 LGHNA, CDR2 YSLEER. The CDR3 contains 15 residues. The CDR3 loop reads CASSQDRIRASGYTF. CDR3 nucleotide sequence: TGCGCCAGCAGCCAAGATCGTATCAGGGCGAGTGGCTACACCTTC.

The V and J genes are TRBV7-2 and TRBJ2-5; D is undetermined. Trimming pared 5 bases from V and 3 bases from J, leaving 13 bases between. CDR1 SGHTA and CDR2 FQGNSA come from the germline V gene. The CDR3 totals 14 residues. CDR3: CASSPRYLEETQYF. DNA of the CDR3: TGTGCCAGCAGCCCCCGCTACCTGGAAGAGACCCAGTACTTC.

This chain uses TRBV5-1 with TRBJ2-7, with 10 nucleotides matching TRBD2. Germline V gene data show CDR1 as SGHRS and CDR2 as YFSETQ. The CDR3 loop spans 15 amino acids. Germline trimming cut 5 bases from V and 2 bases from J; bases unmatched to any gene: 7. The CDR3 here is CASRTGTSDAYEQYF. Here the CDR3 DNA reads TGCGCCAGCAGGACTGGGACTAGCGACGCCTACGAGCAGTACTTC.

This clone was counted a single time. The rearrangement links TRBV7-2 to TRBJ2-7; D uncertain. Germline V gene sequence: CDR1 SGHTA, CDR2 FQGNSA. This CDR3 is built from 15 residues. Trimming took off 3 bases at V and 2 bases at J, with 14 bases between the two ends. The CDR3: CASSFGGRPTYEQYF. For the CDR3, the DNA is TGTGCCAGCAGCTTCGGCGGCAGACCAACCTACGAGCAGTACTTC.

CDR3 sequence: CASSLESSGLYF. DNA of the CDR3: TGCGCCAGCAGCTTGGAATCTAGCGGGCTCTACTTC. This chain connects TRBV5-1 to TRBJ2-7; 8 nucleotides agree with TRBD2. V lost 0 bases to trimming and J lost 13 bases; unmatched junction nucleotides: 6. Germline CDR1 is SGHRS and CDR2 is YFSETQ. The CDR3 is made up of 12 amino acids.

The chain combines TRBV5-6 with TRBJ1-2; 7 bases are a match to TRBD1. V lost 7 bases and J lost 2; bases outside the gene matches: 2. The germline gives CDR1 SGHDT, CDR2 YYEEEE. The CDR3 is 12 amino acids. The DNA for the CDR3 is TGTGCCAGCGAGGGACAGAACTATGGCTACACCTTC. Its translation is CASEGQNYGYTF.

This chain joins TRBV6-4 and TRBJ2-2; no reliable D call. Trimming cost V 4 bases and J 2 bases, with 5 bases left between them. Per the germline V gene, CDR1 is MRHNA and CDR2 is SNTAGT. This CDR3 comprises 13 residues. CDR3 in DNA: TGTGCCAGCAGTGCAGTTAACACCGGGGAGCTGTTTTTT. Residues: CASSAVNTGELFF.

The genes are TRBV14 and TRBJ2-3; 12 bases line up with TRBD2. There are 15 residues in the CDR3. V was clipped by 4 bases and J by 6 bases; unmatched bases: 5. Germline loops: CDR1 SGHDN, CDR2 FVKESK. CDR3 bases: TGTGCCAGCAGCCCGACTAGCGGGGGTTCCGATACGCAGTATTTT. Residues: CASSPTSGGSDTQYF.

This sequence joins TRBV5-8 and TRBJ1-1; D call uncertain. Trimming stripped 1 base from V and 8 bases from J, with 9 bases between. CDR1 SGHTS and CDR2 YDEGEE come from the germline V gene. The CDR3 length is 12 residues. CDR3 bases: TGTGCCAGCAGCTTGATTCTACAGGAAGCTTTCTTT. Translated, it gives CASSLILQEAFF.

The V gene is TRBV5-1, the J gene TRBJ1-6, with D unresolved. CDR1 SGHRS and CDR2 YFSETQ come from the germline V gene. V was cut by 0 bases and J by 0 bases, with 7 bases left in between. The CDR3 covers 16 residues. The CDR3 region has the DNA TGCGCCAGCAGCTTGGGTCGCAGCTCCTATAATTCACCCCTCCACTTT. Residues: CASSLGRSSYNSPLHF.

This clone was detected once. The V gene is TRBV28, the J gene TRBJ1-5; TRBD1 matches at 7 bases. This CDR3 spans 14 amino acids. V gave up 7 bases and J gave up 4 bases; unmatched junction bases: 7. Per germline, CDR1 MDHEN and CDR2 SYDVKM. CDR3 bases: TGTGCCAGCATCCTTGACAGGGATAATCAGCCCCAGCATTTT. Translated: CASILDRDNQPQHF. Filled out from reference TRBV28 and TRBJ1-5, the complete variable domain reads DVKVTQSSRYLVKRTGEKVFLECVQDMDHENMFWYRQDPGLGLRLIYFSYDVKMKEKGDIPEGYSVSREKKERFSLILESASTNQTSMYLCASILDRDNQPQHFGDGTRLSIL.

J is TRBJ1-2 and V is TRBV2, with no clear D. The CDR3 covers 16 residues. Trimming removed 0 bases from V and 4 bases from J, with 15 bases in between. Germline CDR1 reads SNHLY; CDR2 reads FYNNEI. CDR3 nucleotides: TGTGCCAGCAGTGAAGCGCGGGGAACACTGTCCTATGGCTACACCTTC. Protein sequence: CASSEARGTLSYGYTF.

This rearrangement joins TRBV7-8 to TRBJ1-5; D unresolved. This CDR3 is 15 amino acids long. Trimming removed 5 bases at V and 4 bases at J, with 15 bases between. CDR1 is SGHVS and CDR2 is FQNEAQ in the germline V gene. The chain's CDR3 is CASSQEVGENQPQHF. The DNA of the CDR3 is TGTGCCAGCAGCCAGGAGGTTGGGGAGAATCAGCCCCAGCATTTT.

The gene calls are TRBV28 and TRBJ1-5; 11 bases fit TRBD1. The trim removed 4 bases at V and 7 bases at J, leaving 6 bases unmatched. The germline V gene has CDR1 MDHEN and CDR2 SYDVKM. This CDR3 comprises 15 residues. CDR3 DNA: TGTGCCAGCAGTTCCCGGGACAGGGGGTACCAGCCCCAGCATTTT. Residues: CASSSRDRGYQPQHF.

J is TRBJ2-2 and V is TRBV7-8; 9 bases match TRBD1. The length of the CDR3 is 16 residues. V trimming: 4 bases; J trimming: 4 bases; junction bases outside the gene matches: 7. Germline-derived CDR1 and CDR2 are SGHVS and FQNEAQ. As DNA, the CDR3 is TGTGCCAGCAGCTCTAGACAGGGGGGAGGCACCGGGGAGCTGTTTTTT. This encodes CASSSRQGGGTGELFF.

The CDR3 here is CASSLNQGPDTQYF. In nucleotides, the CDR3 is TGTGCCAGCAGTTTAAACCAGGGGCCAGATACGCAGTATTTT. The rearrangement uses TRBV28 and TRBJ2-3, with a weak D call TRBD1 (6 bases). The germline CDR1 and CDR2 sequences are MDHEN and SYDVKM. Trimming shortened V by 2 bases and J by 4 bases, and 10 bases separated the two germline ends. This CDR3 is built from 14 residues.

The rearrangement uses TRBV28 and TRBJ1-5; 7 bases are shared with TRBD1. Germline V CDR1 and CDR2: MDHEN, SYDVKM. The CDR3 runs 12 residues. V gave up 6 bases and J gave up 5 bases; unmatched junction bases: 1. This CDR3 is CASRTGDQPQHF. CDR3 sequence (DNA): TGTGCCAGCAGAACAGGGGATCAGCCCCAGCATTTT.

This rearrangement joins TRBV29-1 to TRBJ2-1; D remains unclear. CDR3 length: 10 residues. With 3 bases removed from V and 8 bases from J, the gap between germline ends came to 5 bases. Germline-derived CDR1 and CDR2 are SQVTM and ANQGSEA. The CDR3 here is CSVDSDEQFF. CDR3 DNA sequence: TGCAGCGTTGACTCGGATGAGCAGTTCTTC.

The chain links TRBV7-9 to TRBJ1-3, with D hard to call. Trimming removed 5 bases at V and 6 bases at J, with 14 bases between. The CDR3 consists of 14 residues. Germline CDR1 SEHNR, CDR2 FQNEAQ (reference sequence). CDR3 nucleotides: TGTGCCAGCAGCACCCGACACGGCCCAAACACCATATATTTT. It encodes CASSTRHGPNTIYF.

In this sample, this clone turned up a few times. V gene TRBV7-8 combines with J gene TRBJ1-2, with 9 bases identical to TRBD1. Germline CDR1 SGHVS, CDR2 FQNEAQ. There are 14 residues in the CDR3. Germline trimming cut 4 bases from V and 8 bases from J; bases unmatched to any gene: 8. CDR3 sequence reads: CASSYPGTGSGYTF. CDR3 nucleotides: TGTGCCAGCAGCTACCCCGGGACAGGGTCCGGCTACACCTTC.